This TCR beta chain was sequenced in a study of breast tumors, draining lymph nodes, adjacent tissues. The lymph nodes were axillary draining lymph nodes from breast cancer patients. This CDR3 comprises 14 residues. The germline CDR1 and CDR2 sequences are SGHDT and YYEEEE. J was trimmed by 9 bases and V by 0 bases; bases with no gene match: 9. Via MiXCR, TCRdb re-called the multiplex PCR reads, giving one row per CDR3 protein. The sample consists of approximately 170,000 distinct CDR3 sequences, roughly 30% of them appearing once. Concerning this clonotype itself: Possible read error: a much larger clone is one base away.

The sample consisted of axillary lymph node tissue. The J gene is TRBJ2-7, the V gene TRBV5-6, with TRBD2 matching over 7 bases. This TCR derives from a female donor with breast cancer. Some clones in this sample may be carry-over from other donors' samples. DNA of the CDR3: TGTGCCAGCAGCTTGGCCGGTTTGGGGAGGGGGCAGTACTTC. Amino acids: CASSLAGLGRGQYF.